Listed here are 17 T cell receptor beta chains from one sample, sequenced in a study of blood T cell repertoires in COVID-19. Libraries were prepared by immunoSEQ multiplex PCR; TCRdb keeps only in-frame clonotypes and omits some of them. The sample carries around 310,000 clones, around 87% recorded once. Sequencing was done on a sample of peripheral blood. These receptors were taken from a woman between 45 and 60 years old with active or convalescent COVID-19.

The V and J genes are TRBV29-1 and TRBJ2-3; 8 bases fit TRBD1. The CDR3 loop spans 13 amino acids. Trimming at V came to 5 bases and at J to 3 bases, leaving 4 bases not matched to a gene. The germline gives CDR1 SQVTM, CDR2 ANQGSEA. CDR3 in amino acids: CSVRQGSTDTQYF. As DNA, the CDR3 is TGCAGCGTTCGACAGGGGTCAACAGATACGCAGTATTTT.

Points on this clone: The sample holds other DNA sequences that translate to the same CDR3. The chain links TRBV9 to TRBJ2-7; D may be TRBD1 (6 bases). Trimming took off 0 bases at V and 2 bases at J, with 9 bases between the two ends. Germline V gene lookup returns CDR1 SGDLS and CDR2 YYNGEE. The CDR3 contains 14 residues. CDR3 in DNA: TGTGCCAGCAGCGTAGATGGGGGCCCCTACGAGCAGTACTTC. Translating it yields CASSVDGGPYEQYF. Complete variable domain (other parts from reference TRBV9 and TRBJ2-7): DSGVTQTPKHLITATGQRVTLRCSPRSGDLSVYWYQQSLDQGLQFLIQYYNGEERAKGNILERFSAQQFPDLHSELNLSSLELGDSALYFCASSVDGGPYEQYFGPGTRLTVT.

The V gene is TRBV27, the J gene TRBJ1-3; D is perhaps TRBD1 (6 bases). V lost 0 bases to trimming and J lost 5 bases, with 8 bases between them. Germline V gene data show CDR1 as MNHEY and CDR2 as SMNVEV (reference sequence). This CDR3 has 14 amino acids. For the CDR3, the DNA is TGTGCCAGCAGTTTATCAGGACAGAGAAACACCATATATTTT. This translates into CASSLSGQRNTIYF.

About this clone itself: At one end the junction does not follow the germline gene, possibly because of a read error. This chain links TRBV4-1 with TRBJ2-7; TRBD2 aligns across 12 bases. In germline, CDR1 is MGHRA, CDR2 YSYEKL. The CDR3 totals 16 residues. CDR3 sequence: CASRQEVGLAGYEQYF. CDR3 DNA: TGCGCCAGCAGACAAGAGGTGGGACTAGCGGGCTACGAGCAGTACTTC.

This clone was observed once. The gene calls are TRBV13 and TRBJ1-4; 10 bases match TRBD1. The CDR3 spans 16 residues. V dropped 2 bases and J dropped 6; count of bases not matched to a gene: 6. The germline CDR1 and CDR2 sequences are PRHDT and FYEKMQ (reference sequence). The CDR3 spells CASSLRRGQGYEKLFF. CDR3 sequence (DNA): TGTGCCAGCAGCTTACGACGGGGACAGGGGTATGAAAAACTGTTTTTT.

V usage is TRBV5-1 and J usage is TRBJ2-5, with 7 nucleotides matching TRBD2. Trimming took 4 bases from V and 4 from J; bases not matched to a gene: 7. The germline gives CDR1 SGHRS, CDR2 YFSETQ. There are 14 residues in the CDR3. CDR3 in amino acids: CASSRGGDGETQYF. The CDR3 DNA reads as TGCGCCAGCAGCCGGGGAGGGGATGGAGAGACCCAGTACTTC.

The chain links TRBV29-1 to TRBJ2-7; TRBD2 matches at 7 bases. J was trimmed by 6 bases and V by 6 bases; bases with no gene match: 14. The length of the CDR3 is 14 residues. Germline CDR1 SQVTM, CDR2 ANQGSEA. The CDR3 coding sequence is TGCAGCGTCCGGGACTATAAGCCTCTCGCCGAGCAGTACTTC. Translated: CSVRDYKPLAEQYF.

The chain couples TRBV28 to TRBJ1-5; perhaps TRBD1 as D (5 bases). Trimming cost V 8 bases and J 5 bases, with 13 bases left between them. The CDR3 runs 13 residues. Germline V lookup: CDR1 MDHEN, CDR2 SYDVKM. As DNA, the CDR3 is TGTGCCAGCGGGGTCAGGGTTTATCAGCCCCAGCATTTT. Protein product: CASGVRVYQPQHF.

CDR3 region: CASNRGTNEKLFF. The CDR3 DNA follows: TGTGCCAGTAACAGGGGCACTAATGAAAAACTGTTTTTT. V gene TRBV19 combines with J gene TRBJ1-4; TRBD1 matches at 7 bases. J was trimmed by 2 bases and V by 7 bases; bases with no gene match: 1. CDR1 is LNHDA, CDR2 SQIVND, per germline (reference sequence). The CDR3 length is 13 residues.

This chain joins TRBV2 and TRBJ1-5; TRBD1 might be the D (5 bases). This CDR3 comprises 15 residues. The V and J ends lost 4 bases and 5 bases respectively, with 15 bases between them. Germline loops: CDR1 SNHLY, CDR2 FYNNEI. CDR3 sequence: CASSADSLADQPQHF. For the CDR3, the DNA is TGTGCCAGCAGTGCTGACAGCCTGGCCGATCAGCCCCAGCATTTT.

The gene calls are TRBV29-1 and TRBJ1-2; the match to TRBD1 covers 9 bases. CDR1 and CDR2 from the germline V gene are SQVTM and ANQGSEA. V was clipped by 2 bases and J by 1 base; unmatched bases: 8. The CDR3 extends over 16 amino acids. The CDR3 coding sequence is TGCAGCGTTGAATGGGACAGGGCCCCTTTTAACTATGGCTACACCTTC. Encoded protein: CSVEWDRAPFNYGYTF. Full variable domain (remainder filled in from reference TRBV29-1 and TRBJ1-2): SAVISQKPSRDICQRGTSLTIQCQVDSQVTMMFWYRQQPGQSLTLIATANQGSEATYESGFVIDKFPISRPNLTFSTLTVSNMSPEDSSIYLCSVEWDRAPFNYGYTFGSGTRLTVV.

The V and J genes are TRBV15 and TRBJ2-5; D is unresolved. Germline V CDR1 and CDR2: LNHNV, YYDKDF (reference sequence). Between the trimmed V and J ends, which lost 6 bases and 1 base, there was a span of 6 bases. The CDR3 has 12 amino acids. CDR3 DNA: TGTGCCACCAGTGTGGCCCAAGAGACCCAGTACTTC. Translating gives CATSVAQETQYF.

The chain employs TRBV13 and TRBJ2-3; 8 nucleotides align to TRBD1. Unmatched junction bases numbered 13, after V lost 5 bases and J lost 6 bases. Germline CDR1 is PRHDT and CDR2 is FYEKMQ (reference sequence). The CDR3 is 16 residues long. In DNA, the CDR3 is TGTGCCAGCAGCCCTACCCGGACAGGGCAGAGGGATACGCAGTATTTT. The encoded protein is CASSPTRTGQRDTQYF.

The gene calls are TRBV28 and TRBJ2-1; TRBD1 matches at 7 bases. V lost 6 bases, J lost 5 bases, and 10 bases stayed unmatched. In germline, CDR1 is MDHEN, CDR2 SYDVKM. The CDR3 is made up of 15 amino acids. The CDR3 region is CASREKQGPNNEQFF. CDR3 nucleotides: TGTGCCAGCAGAGAGAAACAGGGGCCGAACAATGAGCAGTTCTTC.

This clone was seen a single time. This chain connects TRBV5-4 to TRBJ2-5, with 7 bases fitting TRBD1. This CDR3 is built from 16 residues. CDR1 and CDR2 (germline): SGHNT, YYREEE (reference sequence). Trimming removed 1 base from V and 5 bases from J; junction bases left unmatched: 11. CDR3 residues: CASSLLSGGLAETQYF. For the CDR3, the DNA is TGTGCCAGCAGCTTGCTTTCAGGGGGTCTCGCGGAGACCCAGTACTTC.

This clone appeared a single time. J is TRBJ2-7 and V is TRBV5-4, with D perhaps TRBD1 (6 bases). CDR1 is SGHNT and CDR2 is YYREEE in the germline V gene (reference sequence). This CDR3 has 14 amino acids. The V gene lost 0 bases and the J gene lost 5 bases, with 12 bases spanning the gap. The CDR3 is CASSLDGGGDEQYF. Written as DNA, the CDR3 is TGTGCCAGCAGCTTGGATGGGGGCGGCGACGAGCAGTACTTC.

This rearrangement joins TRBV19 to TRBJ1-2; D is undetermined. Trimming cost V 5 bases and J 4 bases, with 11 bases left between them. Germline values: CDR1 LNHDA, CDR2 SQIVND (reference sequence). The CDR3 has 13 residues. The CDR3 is CASSVRLSYGYTF. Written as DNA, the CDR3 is TGTGCCAGTAGTGTCCGACTTAGCTATGGCTACACCTTC.